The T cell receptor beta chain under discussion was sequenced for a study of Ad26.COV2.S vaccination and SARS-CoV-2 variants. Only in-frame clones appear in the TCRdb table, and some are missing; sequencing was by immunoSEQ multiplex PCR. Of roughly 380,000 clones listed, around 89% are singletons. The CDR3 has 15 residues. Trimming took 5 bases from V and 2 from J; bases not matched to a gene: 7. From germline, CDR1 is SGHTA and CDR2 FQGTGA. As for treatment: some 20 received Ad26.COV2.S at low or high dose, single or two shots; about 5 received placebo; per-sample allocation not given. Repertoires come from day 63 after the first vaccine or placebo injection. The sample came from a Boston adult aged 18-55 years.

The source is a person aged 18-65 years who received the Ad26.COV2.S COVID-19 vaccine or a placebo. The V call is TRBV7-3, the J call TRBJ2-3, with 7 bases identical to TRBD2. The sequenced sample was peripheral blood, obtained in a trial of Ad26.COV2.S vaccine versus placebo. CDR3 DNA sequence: TGTGCCAGCAGCCTGCGGGGGAGCCTCACAGATACGCAGTATTTT. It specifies CASSLRGSLTDTQYF.